Following are 24 T cell receptor beta chains from one sample sequenced in a study of glioma-infiltrating T cells. Using RNA template, CDR3s of TCR alpha and beta were amplified with iRepertoire arm-PCR. Via MiXCR, TCRdb re-called the multiplex PCR reads, giving one row per CDR3 protein. Of approximately 130,000 distinct CDR3 sequences listed, around 25% were seen once; the top ten hold about 30%. Sequencing input: glioma tissue, nonneoplastic brain tissue, or PBMCs (not recorded which). All receptors derive from a human donor with low-grade glioma or glioblastoma, undergoing nonglioma brain surgery, or in good health (not recorded which).

This clonotype was seen only a few times. A much larger clone lies one base from this, so it may be a read error. The chain has TRBV6-1 and TRBJ1-1; maybe TRBD1 (6 bases). Per germline, CDR1 MNHNS and CDR2 SASEGT. This CDR3 comprises 14 residues. Trimming removed 7 bases from V and 1 base from J, with 13 bases in between. The CDR3 loop is CASTLTGENTEAFF. Written as DNA, the CDR3 is TGTGCCAGCACCTTGACAGGAGAGAACACTGAAGCTTTCTTT.

This clonotype occurred a few times. The CDR3, as DNA: TGTGCCAGCAGCCAAGATCACCCCTTCTCGAGCACCGGGGAGCTGTTTTTT. This sequence encodes CASSQDHPFSSTGELFF. J is TRBJ2-2 and V is TRBV3-1; D remains unclear. CDR1 is LGHDT and CDR2 is YNNKEL in the germline V gene (reference sequence). Trimming cost V 0 bases and J 4 bases, with 15 bases left between them. The CDR3 consists of 17 residues.

Ten or more counts support this clonotype. The chain links TRBV4-2 to TRBJ2-3; D is perhaps TRBD1 (6 bases). V was pared by 4 bases and J by 2 bases, with 13 bases between. CDR1 LGHNA and CDR2 YNFKEQ come from the germline V gene. The CDR3 contains 15 residues. CDR3 region: CASSPKQGSTDTQYF. DNA of the CDR3: TGTGCCAGCAGCCCCAAACAGGGATCCACAGATACGCAGTATTTT.

This clonotype was picked up a small number of times. CDR3 DNA sequence: TGCAGTGCTAGATCCCCCGGGGGGGGGAATAGCACAGATACGCAGTATTTT. It translates to CSARSPGGGNSTDTQYF. The chain is built from TRBV20-1 and TRBJ2-3, with 8 bases that match TRBD2. The J segment lost 0 bases and the V segment lost 2 bases, leaving 10 bases of the junction unmatched. The CDR3 loop spans 17 amino acids. Germline CDR1 is DFQATT and CDR2 is SNEGSKA (reference sequence).

J is TRBJ2-1 and V is TRBV6-1, with TRBD1 matching over 7 bases. V shed 8 bases and J 5 bases; nucleotides not matched to a gene: 3. The germline V gene has CDR1 MNHNS and CDR2 SASEGT. The CDR3 has 12 amino acids. The CDR3 protein is CASRDSHNEQFF. The CDR3 region has the DNA TGTGCCAGCCGGGACAGCCACAATGAGCAGTTCTTC.

This clonotype occurred many times. CDR3 bases: TGTGCCAGCACATTGGACAGGGAGCTAGATAGCAATCAGCCCCAGCATTTT. Amino acids: CASTLDRELDSNQPQHF. The rearrangement uses TRBV6-7 and TRBJ1-5; 8 nucleotides align to TRBD1. TRBV6-7 is noted as an ORF with a role that remains uncertain. The J segment lost 0 bases and the V segment lost 7 bases, leaving 11 bases of the junction unmatched. This CDR3 is built from 17 residues.

This clonotype has ten or more counts. V gene TRBV6-2 or TRBV6-3 combines with J gene TRBJ2-5; weak D call: TRBD2 (5 bases). The germline V and J ends were trimmed by 2 bases and 1 base, with 14 bases remaining between them. The germline CDR1 and CDR2 sequences are MNHEY and SVGEGT. The CDR3 runs to 16 residues. This CDR3 is CASSYDYRRFQETQYF. CDR3 nucleotide sequence: TGTGCCAGCAGTTACGACTACCGACGATTCCAAGAGACCCAGTACTTC.

This clonotype has at least ten counts. The gene calls are TRBV6-1 and TRBJ2-7; TRBD1 matches at 8 bases. V was clipped by 6 bases and J by 6 bases; unmatched bases: 7. CDR1 is MNHNS and CDR2 is SASEGT in the germline V gene. This CDR3 comprises 13 residues. The CDR3 DNA reads as TGTGCCAGCAGAGCCGGACAGGGAAGCGAGCAGTACGTC. This gives the protein CASRAGQGSEQYV.

This clonotype was detected only a few times. This chain connects TRBV7-8 to TRBJ2-3, with 7 bases fitting TRBD2. This CDR3 region has 16 residues. After removal of 0 bases from V and 2 bases from J, the junction contained 5 bases not matched to a gene. CDR1 SGHVS and CDR2 FQNEAQ come from the germline V gene. The chain's CDR3 is CASSLAGRAATDTQYF. As DNA, the CDR3 is TGTGCCAGCAGCTTAGCAGGGAGGGCGGCCACAGATACGCAGTATTTT.

A remark on this clonotype: The germline gene is not matched at one end of the junction; a read error may be the cause. The gene calls are TRBV6-1 and TRBJ2-5; D unclear. Germline-derived CDR1 and CDR2 are MNHNS and SASEGT. The CDR3 is 13 amino acids. The CDR3 DNA sequence: TGTGCCATCAGTGCTACGGAGCAAGAGACCCAGTACTTC. Amino acids: CAISATEQETQYF.

This clonotype was observed a handful of times. This chain connects TRBV6-1 to TRBJ1-1; D unclear. CDR1 is MNHNS and CDR2 is SASEGT in the germline V gene. V gave up 5 bases and J gave up 1 base, with 8 bases separating them. The CDR3 consists of 13 residues. The CDR3, as DNA: TGTGCCAGCAGTTTGTATGGGAACACTGAAGCTTTCTTT. Encoded protein: CASSLYGNTEAFF.

Comment on this clonotype: Just one base apart from a much larger clone, this may be a read error. The chain carries TRBV20-1 and TRBJ2-3; 8 bases are shared with TRBD1. From germline, CDR1 is DFQATT and CDR2 SNEGSKA (reference sequence). This CDR3 spans 14 amino acids. V was clipped by 7 bases and J by 1 base; unmatched bases: 7. As DNA, the CDR3 is TGCAGTGACACACCAGGGGGCCGCACAGATACGCAGTATTTT. Translation: CSDTPGGRTDTQYF.

Regarding this clonotype: Since a much larger clone is just one base distant, this may be a read error. This is likely a read error, given that the CDR3 carries no conserved phenylalanine or tryptophan at its end. The J gene is TRBJ2-1, the V gene TRBV6-1; 10 bases line up with TRBD2. This CDR3 contains 16 residues. With 4 bases clipped from V and 1 base from J, the junction kept 4 bases outside the gene matches. From germline, CDR1 is MNHNS and CDR2 SASEGT. The CDR3 loop is CASSAQTSGSYNEQFL. CDR3 sequence (DNA): TGTGCCAGCAGTGCCCAGACTAGCGGGTCCTACAATGAGCAGTTCCTC.

At least ten counts were recorded for this clonotype. This rearrangement joins TRBV20-1 to TRBJ1-1, with 9 bases fitting TRBD1. Germline CDR1 reads DFQATT; CDR2 reads SNEGSKA (reference sequence). There are 14 residues in the CDR3. V was clipped by 0 bases and J by 7 bases; unmatched bases: 6. The CDR3 sequence is CSARDVKTGGEAFF. CDR3 sequence (DNA): TGCAGTGCTAGAGATGTTAAGACAGGGGGTGAAGCTTTCTTT.

There are a few counts of this clonotype. V gene TRBV6-4 combines with J gene TRBJ2-1, with 11 positions matching TRBD2. Germline CDR1 and CDR2: MRHNA and SNTAGT. Trimming removed 4 bases from V and 3 bases from J; junction bases left unmatched: 8. The CDR3 spans 17 residues. CDR3 nucleotide sequence: TGTGCCAGCAGTGTCTCCGTGACTAGCGGGGTCTACAATGAGCAGTTCTTC. As protein: CASSVSVTSGVYNEQFF.

This clonotype has just one count. The rearrangement uses TRBV12-3 or TRBV12-4 and TRBJ1-1; possibly TRBD1 for D (5 bases). There are 15 residues in the CDR3. Trimming took off 1 base at V and 7 bases at J, with 16 bases between the two ends. CDR3 sequence (DNA): TGTGCCAGCAGTTTAGTTGGGACGGCCAAAGGTGAAGCTTTCTTT. Protein sequence: CASSLVGTAKGEAFF.

The chain is built from TRBV3-1 and TRBJ2-3; TRBD2 is a possible D gene (5 bases). The CDR3 totals 15 residues. V shed 4 bases and J shed 4 bases, with 15 bases lying between them. The germline V gene has CDR1 LGHDT and CDR2 YNNKEL (reference sequence). CDR3: CASSPLCSVADTQYF. Written as DNA, the CDR3 is TGTGCCAGCAGCCCTTTGTGTAGCGTGGCAGATACGCAGTATTTT.

This clonotype showed up many times. This chain connects TRBV2 to TRBJ1-2; 7 nucleotides line up with TRBD1. The J segment lost 4 bases and the V segment lost 7 bases, leaving 9 bases of the junction unmatched. This CDR3 has 14 residues. Per the germline V gene, CDR1 is SNHLY and CDR2 is FYNNEI. The CDR3, as DNA: TGTGCCAGCAACAGGGGCTTAGAATCCTATGGCTACACCTTC. Translating gives CASNRGLESYGYTF.

There are many counts of this clonotype. This chain joins TRBV20-1 and TRBJ2-3, with D perhaps given as TRBD1 or TRBD2 (5 bases each). The germline V gene encodes CDR1 DFQATT and CDR2 SNEGSKA (reference sequence). V was clipped by 5 bases and J by 2 bases, with 11 bases between them. The CDR3 has 13 amino acids. The CDR3 coding sequence is TGCAGTGCTGGTCTAGGGACCACAGATACGCAGTATTTT. This encodes CSAGLGTTDTQYF.

The sample holds a few counts of this clonotype. The rearrangement uses TRBV14 and TRBJ1-2; a weak D match, TRBD1 (5 bases). The germline CDR1 and CDR2 sequences are SGHDN and FVKESK. Trimming removed 2 bases at V and 3 bases at J, with 7 bases between. The CDR3 totals 13 residues. The CDR3 reads CASSQLGDYGYTF. In DNA form, the CDR3 reads TGTGCCAGCAGCCAACTGGGGGACTATGGCTACACCTTC.

The chain employs TRBV4-1 and TRBJ2-7; 14 bases agree with TRBD2. The CDR3 has 17 residues. Germline CDR1 MGHRA, CDR2 YSYEKL. Trimming cost V 0 bases and J 7 bases; bases outside gene matches: 8. CDR3 bases: TGCGCCAGCAGCCAAGACTGGGGACTAGCGGGGGTTAATGAGCAGTACGTC. Its translation: CASSQDWGLAGVNEQYV.

This clonotype occurred a few times. The chain carries TRBV5-8 and TRBJ1-1, with D perhaps matching TRBD1 (6 bases). In germline, CDR1 is SGHTS, CDR2 YDEGEE. Trimming left V 8 bases short and J 0 bases short, with 8 bases between. The CDR3 covers 12 residues. CDR3 protein: CASDRMNTEAFF. In DNA, the CDR3 is TGTGCCAGTGACAGGATGAACACTGAAGCTTTCTTT.

This clonotype was observed a few times. The chain is built from TRBV2 and TRBJ1-5; no reliable D call. The CDR3 consists of 15 residues. V was shortened by 4 bases and J by 3 bases, with 13 bases between the two germline ends. Germline lookup yields CDR1 SNHLY and CDR2 FYNNEI. The CDR3 region has the DNA TGTGCCAGCAGTGCCTCGGGAGGTTTCAATCAGCCCCAGCATTTT. This codes for CASSASGGFNQPQHF.

Concerning this clonotype: At one of its ends the junction is not consistent with the germline gene, which may arise from a read error. V is TRBV7-9 and J is TRBJ1-1, with 8 bases identical to TRBD1. Looked up from germline, CDR1 is SEHNR and CDR2 is FQNEAQ (reference sequence). This CDR3 contains 14 residues. The CDR3 DNA follows: TGCGCCAGCAGCCCGGACAGGGAGGTGACTGAAGCTTTCTTT. Its protein product is CASSPDREVTEAFF.